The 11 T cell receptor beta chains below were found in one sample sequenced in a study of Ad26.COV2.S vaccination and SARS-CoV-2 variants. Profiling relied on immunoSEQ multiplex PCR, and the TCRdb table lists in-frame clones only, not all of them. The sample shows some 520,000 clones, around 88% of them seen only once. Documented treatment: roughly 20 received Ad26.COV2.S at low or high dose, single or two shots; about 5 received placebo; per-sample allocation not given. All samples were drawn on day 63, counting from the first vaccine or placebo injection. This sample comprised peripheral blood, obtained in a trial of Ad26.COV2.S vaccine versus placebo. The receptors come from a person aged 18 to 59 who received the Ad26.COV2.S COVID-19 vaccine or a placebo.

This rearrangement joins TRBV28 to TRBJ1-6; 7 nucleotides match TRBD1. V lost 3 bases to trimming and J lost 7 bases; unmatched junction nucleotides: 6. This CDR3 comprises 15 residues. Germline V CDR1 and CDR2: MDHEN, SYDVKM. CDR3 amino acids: CASSFPTGRNSPLHF. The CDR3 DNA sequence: TGTGCCAGCAGTTTCCCGACAGGGCGGAATTCACCCCTCCACTTT.

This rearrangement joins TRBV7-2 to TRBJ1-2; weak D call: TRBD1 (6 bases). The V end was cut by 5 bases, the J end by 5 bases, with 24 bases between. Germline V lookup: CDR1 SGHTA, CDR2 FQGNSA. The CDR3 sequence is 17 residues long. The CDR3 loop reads CASSLTQTGIPSYGYTF. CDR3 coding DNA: TGTGCCAGCAGCCTGACCCAGACAGGAATCCCATCTTATGGCTACACCTTC.

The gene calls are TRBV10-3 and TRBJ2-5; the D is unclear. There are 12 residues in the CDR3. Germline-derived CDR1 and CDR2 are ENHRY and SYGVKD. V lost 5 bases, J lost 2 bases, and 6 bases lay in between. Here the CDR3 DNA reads TGTGCCATCAGTAACTTACAAGAGACCCAGTACTTC. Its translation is CAISNLQETQYF.

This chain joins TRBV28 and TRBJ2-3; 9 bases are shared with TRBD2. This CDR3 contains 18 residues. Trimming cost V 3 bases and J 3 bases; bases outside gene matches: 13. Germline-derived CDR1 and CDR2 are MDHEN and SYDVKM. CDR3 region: CASSFPLGGRDVTDTQYF. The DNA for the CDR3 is TGTGCCAGCAGTTTTCCGTTAGGCGGGAGGGATGTGACAGATACGCAGTATTTT.

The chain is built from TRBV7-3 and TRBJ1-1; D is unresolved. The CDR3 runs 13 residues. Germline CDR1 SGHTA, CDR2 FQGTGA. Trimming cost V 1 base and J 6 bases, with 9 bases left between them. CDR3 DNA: TGTGCCAGCAGCTTAAGTACGGCCTCTGAAGCTTTCTTT. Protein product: CASSLSTASEAFF.

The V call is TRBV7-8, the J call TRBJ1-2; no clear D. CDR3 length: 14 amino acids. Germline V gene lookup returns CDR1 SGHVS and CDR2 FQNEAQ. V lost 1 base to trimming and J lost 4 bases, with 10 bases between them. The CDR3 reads CASSLVGRSYGYTF. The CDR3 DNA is TGTGCCAGCAGCTTAGTGGGCAGATCCTATGGCTACACCTTC.

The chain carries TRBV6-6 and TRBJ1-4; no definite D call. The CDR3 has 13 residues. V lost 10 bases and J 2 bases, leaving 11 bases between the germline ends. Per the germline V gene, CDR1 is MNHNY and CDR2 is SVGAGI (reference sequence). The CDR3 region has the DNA TGTGCCACTCTTGGAGCGACTAATGAAAAACTGTTTTTT. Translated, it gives CATLGATNEKLFF.

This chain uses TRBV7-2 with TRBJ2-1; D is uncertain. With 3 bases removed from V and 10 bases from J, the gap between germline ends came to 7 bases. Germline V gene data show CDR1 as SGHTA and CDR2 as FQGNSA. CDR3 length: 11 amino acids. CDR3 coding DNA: TGTGCCAGCAGCTTGCTCCACGAGCAGTTCTTC. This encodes CASSLLHEQFF. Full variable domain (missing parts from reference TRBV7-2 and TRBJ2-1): GAGVSQSPSNKVTEKGKDVELRCDPISGHTALYWYRQSLGQGLEFLIYFQGNSAPDKSGLPSDRFSAERTGGSVSTLTIQRTQQEDSAVYLCASSLLHEQFFGPGTRLTVL.

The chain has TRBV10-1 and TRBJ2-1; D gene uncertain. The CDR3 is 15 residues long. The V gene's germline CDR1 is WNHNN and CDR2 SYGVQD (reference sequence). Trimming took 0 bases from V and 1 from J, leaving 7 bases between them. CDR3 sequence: CASSESKVSYNEQFF. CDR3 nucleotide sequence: TGCGCCAGCAGTGAGTCCAAGGTTTCCTACAATGAGCAGTTCTTC.

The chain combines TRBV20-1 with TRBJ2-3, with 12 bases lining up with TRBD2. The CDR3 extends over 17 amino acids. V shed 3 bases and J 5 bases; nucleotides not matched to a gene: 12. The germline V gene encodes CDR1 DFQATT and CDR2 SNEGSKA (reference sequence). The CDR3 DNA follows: TGCAGTGCTAGTGCCCTAGCGGGAGGGCCTATAGGAGATACGCAGTATTTT. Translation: CSASALAGGPIGDTQYF.

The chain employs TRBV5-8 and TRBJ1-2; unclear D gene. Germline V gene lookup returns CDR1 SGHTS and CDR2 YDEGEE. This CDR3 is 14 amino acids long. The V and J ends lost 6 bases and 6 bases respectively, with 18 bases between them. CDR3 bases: TGTGCCAGCATCGAAATAGGTGGACGAGATGGCTACACCTTC. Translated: CASIEIGGRDGYTF.